The TCR beta chain under discussion was sequenced for a study of identical twins. The CDR3 has 15 residues. Germline loops: CDR1 SGHAT, CDR2 FQNNGV. V lost 2 bases, J lost 2 bases, and 12 bases lay in between. To note about this clonotype: The antigen is undetermined.

TCRdb re-called the 5' RACE reads with MiXCR, one entry per CDR3 protein. Among fewer than 550,000 distinct CDR3 sequences, 13% to 15% were seen once, and the ten largest hold roughly 0.42%. Study-level findings and limits: Out-of-frame beta sequences exhibited a weaker degree of excess twin sharing. The models systematically underestimated how much out-of-frame TCR alpha was shared in monozygotic twins. Reduced insertions were recorded for abundant cord blood beta clonotypes, with no such pattern in memory repertoires.

The same sample was also used in a study of yellow fever vaccine responses in identical twins.

The receptor was derived from a young woman in good health. The chain links TRBV11-2 to TRBJ1-1; D remains unclear. Sequencing input: CD4+ T cells sorted from blood. The CDR3 loop is CASSLLRSQNTEAFF. As DNA, the CDR3 is TGTGCCAGCAGCTTACTAAGGAGTCAAAACACTGAAGCTTTCTTT. The full variable domain, in which reference TRBV11-2 and TRBJ1-1 provide the parts outside the CDR3, is EAGVAQSPRYKIIEKRQSVAFWCNPISGHATLYWYQQILGQGPKLLIQFQNNGVVDDSQLPKDRFSAERLKGVDSTLKIQPAKLEDSAVYLCASSLLRSQNTEAFFGQGTRLTVV.